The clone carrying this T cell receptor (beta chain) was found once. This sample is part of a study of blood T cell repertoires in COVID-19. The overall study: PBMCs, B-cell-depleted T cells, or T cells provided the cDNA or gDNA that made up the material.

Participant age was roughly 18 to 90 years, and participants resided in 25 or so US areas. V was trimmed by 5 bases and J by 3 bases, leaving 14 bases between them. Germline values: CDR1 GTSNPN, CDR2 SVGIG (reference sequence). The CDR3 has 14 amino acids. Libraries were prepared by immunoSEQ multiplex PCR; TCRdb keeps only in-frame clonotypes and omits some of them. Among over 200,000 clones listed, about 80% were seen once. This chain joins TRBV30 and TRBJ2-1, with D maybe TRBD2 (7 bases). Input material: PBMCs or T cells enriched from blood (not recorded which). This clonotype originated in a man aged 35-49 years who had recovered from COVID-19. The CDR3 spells CAWGAGAVYNEQFF. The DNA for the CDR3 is TGTGCCTGGGGGGCGGGGGCGGTCTACAATGAGCAGTTCTTC.